The entry below describes one TCR beta chain. Its antigen remains unidentified. This record belongs to a study of vaccination and CD4 T cells after COVID-19. Study-level background: Median time from second vaccine dose to sampling was 72 days (14 to 241).

Oncomine TCR Beta short-read sequencing was applied to DNA from cultured CD4+ T cells. TCRdb called the PCR reads again in MiXCR, with one record for every CDR3 protein. The sample holds approximately 9,800 distinct CDR3 sequences, around 62% seen once. Treatment denoted: approximately 10-day PBMC culture with coronavirus spike peptide pools or control peptides (ViraFEST assay). Using peptide pools, antigen-specific T cells were expanded in ViraFEST before TCRs were sequenced. The receptor's source is a human donor who had recovered from COVID-19. The specimen was CD4+ T cells from blood, cultured in vitro.

DNA of the CDR3: TGCGCCAGCAGCCCTTCGGGCGCAACAGATACGCAGTATTTT. It codes for CASSPSGATDTQYF. This chain connects TRBV5-1 to TRBJ2-3; D call uncertain. The CDR3 covers 14 residues. V lost 4 bases to trimming and J lost 3 bases, with 12 bases between them. Looked up from germline, CDR1 is SGHRS and CDR2 is YFSETQ.